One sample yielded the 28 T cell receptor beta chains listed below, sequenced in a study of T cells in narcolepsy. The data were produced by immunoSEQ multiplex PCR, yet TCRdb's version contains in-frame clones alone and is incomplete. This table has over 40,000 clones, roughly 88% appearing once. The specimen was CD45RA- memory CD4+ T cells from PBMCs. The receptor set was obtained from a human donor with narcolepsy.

The CDR3 DNA follows: TGCGCCAGCAGCTTGAGCAACTCTAACTATGGCTACACCTTC. Translation: CASSLSNSNYGYTF. The chain combines TRBV5-1 with TRBJ1-2; D not certain. Germline values: CDR1 SGHRS, CDR2 YFSETQ. Deletions cut 1 base from V and 0 bases from J, with 7 bases between. This CDR3 region has 14 residues. The entire variable domain, with the rest obtained from reference TRBV5-1 and TRBJ1-2, is as follows: KAGVTQTPRYLIKTRGQQVTLSCSPISGHRSVSWYQQTPGQGLQFLFEYFSETQRNKGNFPGRFSGRQFSNSRSEMNVSTLELGDSALYLCASSLSNSNYGYTFGSGTRLTVV.

The CDR3 loop reads CASSPANRVNEKLFF. Written as DNA, the CDR3 is TGTGCCAGCTCACCTGCGAACAGGGTTAATGAAAAACTGTTTTTT. The chain joins TRBV18 to TRBJ1-4, with a weak D call TRBD1 (6 bases). From germline, CDR1 is KGHSH and CDR2 LQKENI. CDR3 length: 15 amino acids. V lost 3 bases to trimming and J lost 4 bases, with 12 bases between them.

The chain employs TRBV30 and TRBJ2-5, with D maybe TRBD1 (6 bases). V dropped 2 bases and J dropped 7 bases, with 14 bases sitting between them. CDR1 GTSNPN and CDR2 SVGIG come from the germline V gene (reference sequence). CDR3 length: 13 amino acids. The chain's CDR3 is CAWSWGPGVTQYF. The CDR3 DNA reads TGTGCCTGGAGTTGGGGGCCCGGGGTGACCCAGTACTTC.

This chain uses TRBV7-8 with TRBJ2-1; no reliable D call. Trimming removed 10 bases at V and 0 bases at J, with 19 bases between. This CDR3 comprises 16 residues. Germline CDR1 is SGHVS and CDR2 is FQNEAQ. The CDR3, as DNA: TGTGCCACCCAAGAGATGAGGCTAAGCTCCTACAATGAGCAGTTCTTC. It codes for CATQEMRLSSYNEQFF.

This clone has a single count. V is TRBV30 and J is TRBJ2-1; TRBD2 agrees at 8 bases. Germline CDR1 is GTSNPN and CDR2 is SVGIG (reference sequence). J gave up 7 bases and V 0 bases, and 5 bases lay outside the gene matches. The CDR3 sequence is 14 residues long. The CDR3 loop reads CAWSVGTSRNEQFF. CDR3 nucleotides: TGTGCCTGGAGTGTTGGGACTAGTAGAAATGAGCAGTTCTTC.

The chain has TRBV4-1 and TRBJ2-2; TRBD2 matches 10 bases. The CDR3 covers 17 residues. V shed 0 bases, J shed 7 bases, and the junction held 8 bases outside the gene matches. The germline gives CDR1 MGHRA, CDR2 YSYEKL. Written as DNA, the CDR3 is TGCGCCAGCAGCCAAGATTGGAGCGGGGGGGCCGACGGGGAGCTGTTTTTT. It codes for CASSQDWSGGADGELFF.

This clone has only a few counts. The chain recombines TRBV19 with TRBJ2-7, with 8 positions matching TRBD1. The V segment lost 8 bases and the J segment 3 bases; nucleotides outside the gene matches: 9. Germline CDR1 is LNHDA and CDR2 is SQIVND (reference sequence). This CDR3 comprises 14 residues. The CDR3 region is CASENRGVGYEQYF. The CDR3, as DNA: TGTGCCAGTGAAAACAGGGGGGTGGGCTACGAGCAGTACTTC.

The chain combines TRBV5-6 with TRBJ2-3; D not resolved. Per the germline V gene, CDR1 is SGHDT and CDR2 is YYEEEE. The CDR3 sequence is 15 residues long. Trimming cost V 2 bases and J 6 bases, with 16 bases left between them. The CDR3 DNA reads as TGTGCCAGCAGCTTCCCTGGCCAACAAGTCGATACGCAGTATTTT. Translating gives CASSFPGQQVDTQYF.

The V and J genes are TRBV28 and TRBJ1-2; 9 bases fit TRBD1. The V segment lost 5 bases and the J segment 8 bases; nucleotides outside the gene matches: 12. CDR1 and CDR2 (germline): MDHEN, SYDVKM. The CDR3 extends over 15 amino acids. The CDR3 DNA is TGTGCCAGCAGTACGCGGGACAGGGCCTCTGGGGGCTACACCTTC. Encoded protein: CASSTRDRASGGYTF.

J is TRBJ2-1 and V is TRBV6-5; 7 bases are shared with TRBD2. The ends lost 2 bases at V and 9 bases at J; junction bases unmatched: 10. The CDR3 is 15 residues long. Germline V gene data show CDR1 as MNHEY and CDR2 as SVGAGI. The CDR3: CASSYLTSARGEQFF. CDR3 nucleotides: TGTGCCAGCAGTTACCTCACTAGCGCTCGGGGTGAGCAGTTCTTC.

CDR3 sequence: CASSFTGGERYTF. CDR3 nucleotide sequence: TGCGCCAGCAGCTTCACAGGGGGCGAACGCTACACCTTC. The chain is built from TRBV5-1 and TRBJ1-2; 9 nucleotides agree with TRBD1. The length of the CDR3 is 13 residues. V lost 2 bases, J lost 9 bases, and 5 bases stayed unmatched. Germline V CDR1 and CDR2: SGHRS, YFSETQ.

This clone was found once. CDR3 nucleotides: TGTGCCAGCAGTGAGACAGTTAATCAGCCCCAGCATTTT. Residues: CASSETVNQPQHF. The rearrangement uses TRBV6-5 and TRBJ1-5, with D perhaps matching TRBD1 (5 bases). Between the trimmed V and J ends, which lost 5 bases and 4 bases, there was a span of 9 bases. CDR3 length: 13 residues. Germline V gene lookup returns CDR1 MNHEY and CDR2 SVGAGI.

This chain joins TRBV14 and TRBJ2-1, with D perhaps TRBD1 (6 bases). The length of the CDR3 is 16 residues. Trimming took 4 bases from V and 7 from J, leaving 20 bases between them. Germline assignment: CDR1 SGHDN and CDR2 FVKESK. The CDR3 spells CASSPLSAHRENEQFF. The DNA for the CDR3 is TGTGCCAGCAGCCCCCTATCGGCTCACAGGGAAAATGAGCAGTTCTTC. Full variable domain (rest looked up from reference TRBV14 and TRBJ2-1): EAGVTQFPSHSVIEKGQTVTLRCDPISGHDNLYWYRRVMGKEIKFLLHFVKESKQDESGMPNNRFLAERTGGTYSTLKVQPAELEDSGVYFCASSPLSAHRENEQFFGPGTRLTVL.

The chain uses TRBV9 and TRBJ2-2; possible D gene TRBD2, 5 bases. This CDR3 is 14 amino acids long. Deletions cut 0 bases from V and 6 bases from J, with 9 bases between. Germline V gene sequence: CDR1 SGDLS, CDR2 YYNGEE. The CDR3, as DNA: TGTGCCAGCAGCGTAGACGAGCGGCCCGGGGAGCTGTTTTTT. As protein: CASSVDERPGELFF.

The CDR3 nucleotides are TGTGCCAGCAGTTACTCGGGACTTCCCAATCAGCCCCAGCATTTT. Translation gives CASSYSGLPNQPQHF. V usage is TRBV6-6 and J usage is TRBJ1-5; a weak D match, TRBD1 (5 bases). The CDR3 covers 15 residues. Between the trimmed V and J ends, which lost 0 bases and 3 bases, there was a span of 9 bases. Germline V CDR1 and CDR2: MNHNY, SVGAGI (reference sequence).

In nucleotides, the CDR3 is TGCGCCAGCAGTGAGTCACAGGGAAAAACCGGGGAGCTGTTTTTT. This translates into CASSESQGKTGELFF. The J gene is TRBJ2-2, the V gene TRBV10-1, with D perhaps matching TRBD1 (6 bases). Germline assignment: CDR1 WNHNN and CDR2 SYGVQD (reference sequence). The V and J ends lost 0 bases and 5 bases respectively, with 10 bases between them. The CDR3 totals 15 residues.

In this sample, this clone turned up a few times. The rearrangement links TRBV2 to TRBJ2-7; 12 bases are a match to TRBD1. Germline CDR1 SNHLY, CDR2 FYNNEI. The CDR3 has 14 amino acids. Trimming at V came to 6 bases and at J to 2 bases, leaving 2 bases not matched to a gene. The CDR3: CASRGTGGTYEQYF. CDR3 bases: TGTGCCAGCAGAGGGACAGGGGGCACCTACGAGCAGTACTTC.

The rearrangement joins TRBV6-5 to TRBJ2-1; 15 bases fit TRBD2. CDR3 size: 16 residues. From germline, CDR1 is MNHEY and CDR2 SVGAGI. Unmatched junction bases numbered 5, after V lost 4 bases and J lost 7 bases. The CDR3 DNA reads TGTGCCAGCAGTTCCATCGGACTAGCGGGAGGGAATGAGCAGTTCTTC. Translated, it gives CASSSIGLAGGNEQFF.

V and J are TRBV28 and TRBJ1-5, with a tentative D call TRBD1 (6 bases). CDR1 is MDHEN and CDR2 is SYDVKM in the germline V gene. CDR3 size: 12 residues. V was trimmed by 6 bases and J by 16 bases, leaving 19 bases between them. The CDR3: CASRGGSAGLHF. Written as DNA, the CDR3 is TGTGCCAGCAGAGGGGGGTCGGCAGGGCTACATTTT.

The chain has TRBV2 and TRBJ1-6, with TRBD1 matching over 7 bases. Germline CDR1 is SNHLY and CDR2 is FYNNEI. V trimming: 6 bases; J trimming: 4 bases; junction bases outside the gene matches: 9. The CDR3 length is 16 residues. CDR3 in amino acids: CASRLSPGGYNSPLHF. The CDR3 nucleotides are TGTGCCAGCAGACTAAGCCCAGGGGGATATAATTCACCCCTCCACTTT.

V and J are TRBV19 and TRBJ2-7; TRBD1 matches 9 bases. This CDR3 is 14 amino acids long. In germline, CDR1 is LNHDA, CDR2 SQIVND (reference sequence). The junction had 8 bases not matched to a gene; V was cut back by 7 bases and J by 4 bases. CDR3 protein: CASTATGGRYEQYF. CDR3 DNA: TGTGCCAGTACCGCGACAGGGGGGAGGTACGAGCAGTACTTC.

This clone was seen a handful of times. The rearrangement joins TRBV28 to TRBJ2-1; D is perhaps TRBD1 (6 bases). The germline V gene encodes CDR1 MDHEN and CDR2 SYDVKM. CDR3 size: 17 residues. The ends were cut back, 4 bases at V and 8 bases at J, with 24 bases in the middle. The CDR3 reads CASSSQGLRDSLYEQFF. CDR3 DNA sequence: TGTGCCAGCAGTTCCCAGGGGCTTCGGGATTCCCTTTATGAGCAGTTCTTC.

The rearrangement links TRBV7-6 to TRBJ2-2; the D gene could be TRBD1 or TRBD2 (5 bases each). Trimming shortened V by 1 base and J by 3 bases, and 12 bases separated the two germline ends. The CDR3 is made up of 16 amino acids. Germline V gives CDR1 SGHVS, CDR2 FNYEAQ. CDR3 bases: TGTGCCAGCAGCTTAGGGGGCGGGCTTTACACCGGGGAGCTGTTTTTT. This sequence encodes CASSLGGGLYTGELFF.

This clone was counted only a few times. CDR3 sequence reads: CASSYSYSREREQYF. The CDR3 DNA reads as TGTGCCAGCAGTTACTCCTATTCGCGGGAGAGAGAGCAGTACTTC. The V call is TRBV6-5, the J call TRBJ2-7; 7 nucleotides match TRBD2. After removal of 0 bases from V and 7 bases from J, the junction contained 9 bases not matched to a gene. Germline values: CDR1 MNHEY, CDR2 SVGAGI. This CDR3 has 15 residues.

The DNA for the CDR3 is TGTGCCAGCAGCCTATACCTCCCGGGATCGTCAGGTCGAGAGACCCAGTACTTC. Translation gives CASSLYLPGSSGRETQYF. V is TRBV4-2 and J is TRBJ2-5, with D possibly being TRBD2 (5 bases). Per germline, CDR1 LGHNA and CDR2 YNFKEQ. V shed 4 bases and J shed 4 bases, with 25 bases lying between them. CDR3 length: 18 residues.

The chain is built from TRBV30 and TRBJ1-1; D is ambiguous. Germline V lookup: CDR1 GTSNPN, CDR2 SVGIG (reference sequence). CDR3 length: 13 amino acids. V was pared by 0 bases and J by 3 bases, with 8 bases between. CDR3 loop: CAWSVNGYTEAFF. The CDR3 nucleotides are TGTGCCTGGAGTGTAAACGGATACACTGAAGCTTTCTTT.

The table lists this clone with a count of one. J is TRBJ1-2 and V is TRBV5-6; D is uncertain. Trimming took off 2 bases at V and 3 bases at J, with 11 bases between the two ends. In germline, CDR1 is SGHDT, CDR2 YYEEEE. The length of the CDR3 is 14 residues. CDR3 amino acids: CASSLIQVDYGYTF. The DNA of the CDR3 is TGTGCCAGCAGCTTAATTCAGGTGGACTATGGCTACACCTTC.

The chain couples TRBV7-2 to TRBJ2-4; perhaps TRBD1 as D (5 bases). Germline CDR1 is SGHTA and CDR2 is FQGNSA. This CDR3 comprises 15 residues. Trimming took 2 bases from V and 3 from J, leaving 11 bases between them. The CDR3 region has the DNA TGTGCCAGCAGCTTAAACTGGGGCGGCAAAAACATTCAGTACTTC. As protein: CASSLNWGGKNIQYF.